The present TCR beta chain was sequenced within a study of shared clonotypes between healthy human individuals. For the study at large: Used for every donor were three CD4 naive, three CD4 memory, two CD8 naive and one CD8 memory plate. Points from the study as a whole: Sequencing depth was a factor that was expected to affect clonotype sharing among donors. Estimated richness was generally greater in naive than memory subsets.

Comments on this clone: What it recognizes is unknown.

Method: immunoSEQ multiplex PCR; TCRdb's copy keeps in-frame clones and lacks some. Of about 990,000 clones detected, about 80% appear once; the ten largest clones hold 0.61%. This CDR3 comprises 14 residues. The V end was cut by 0 bases, the J end by 1 base, with 6 bases between. CDR1 GTSNPN and CDR2 SVGIG come from the germline V gene (reference sequence). This clonotype was sampled from a man between 18 and 29 years old in good health. Some clones in this sample may be carry-over from other donors' samples. Sequencing was done on a sample of memory CD4+ T cells from PBMCs. Described subset: CD45RA-negative fraction. The V call is TRBV30, the J call TRBJ2-2; no reliable D call. CDR3 sequence (DNA): TGTGCCTGGAGTGTACTCTTGAACACCGGGGAGCTGTTTTTT. It codes for CAWSVLLNTGELFF.